This passage covers 12 T cell receptor beta chains from one sample sequenced in a study of cytomegalovirus exposure and HLA in healthy donors. Only in-frame clones appear in the TCRdb table, and some are missing; sequencing was by immunoSEQ multiplex PCR. This sample has 100,000 to 120,000 clones, with 88% found just once. The sample taken for sequencing was PBMCs. These receptors were obtained from a woman in her thirties in good health and CMV-seropositive.

The table lists this clone with a few counts. The rearrangement joins TRBV2 to TRBJ1-1; tentative D call: TRBD1 (5 bases). This CDR3 contains 12 residues. Germline loops: CDR1 SNHLY, CDR2 FYNNEI. Trimming stripped 11 bases from V and 0 bases from J, with 10 bases between. As DNA, the CDR3 is TGTGCCGGGGCAGGGATGAACACTGAAGCTTTCTTT. This translates into CAGAGMNTEAFF.

The chain employs TRBV28 and TRBJ1-5, with TRBD1 as a possible D gene (5 bases). This CDR3 has 17 amino acids. The V and J ends lost 4 bases and 0 bases respectively, with 16 bases between them. CDR1 and CDR2 (germline): MDHEN, SYDVKM. The CDR3 is CASSYRGRPNSNQPQHF. DNA for the CDR3: TGTGCCAGCAGTTACCGGGGGAGGCCGAATAGCAATCAGCCCCAGCATTTT.

V usage is TRBV6-4 and J usage is TRBJ2-2, with 12 bases fitting TRBD2. Germline trimming cut 7 bases from V and 0 bases from J; bases unmatched to any gene: 9. The germline V gene has CDR1 MRHNA and CDR2 SNTAGT. The CDR3 is 18 amino acids. CDR3 nucleotide sequence: TGTGCCAGCACCTATTGGACTAGCGGGAACACGAACACCGGGGAGCTGTTTTTT. Protein sequence: CASTYWTSGNTNTGELFF.

This clone was seen only a few times. V usage is TRBV4-1 and J usage is TRBJ2-1; 10 bases are a match to TRBD2. CDR1 is MGHRA and CDR2 is YSYEKL in the germline V gene. Losses at the gene ends were 0 bases for V and 8 bases for J; bases not matched to a gene: 4. The CDR3 runs to 15 residues. The CDR3 DNA sequence: TGCGCCAGCAGCCAAGATCCTAGCGGGAGACATGAGCAGTTCTTC. Encoded protein: CASSQDPSGRHEQFF.

The CDR3 loop is CAWSITGVSRSGANVLTF. CDR3 DNA: TGTGCCTGGAGTATCACAGGGGTCTCCCGCTCTGGGGCCAACGTCCTGACTTTC. The chain links TRBV30 to TRBJ2-6; 7 bases are a match to TRBD1. Trimming cost V 2 bases and J 0 bases; bases outside gene matches: 10. Germline CDR1 and CDR2: GTSNPN and SVGIG (reference sequence). The CDR3 runs to 18 residues.

The chain recombines TRBV19 with TRBJ1-6, with 7 bases matching TRBD1. V dropped 1 base and J dropped 13; count of bases not matched to a gene: 7. The CDR3 contains 14 residues. Germline CDR1 and CDR2: LNHDA and SQIVND (reference sequence). The CDR3 sequence is CASSIGRQGGPLHF. The CDR3 DNA sequence: TGTGCCAGTAGTATAGGACGACAGGGTGGCCCCCTCCACTTT.

The chain has TRBV2 and TRBJ1-1; weak D call: TRBD1 (6 bases). The CDR3 has 14 amino acids. CDR1 is SNHLY and CDR2 is FYNNEI in the germline V gene. Deletions cut 5 bases from V and 5 bases from J, with 15 bases between. The CDR3 spells CASSFSGEGTEAFF. The CDR3 DNA reads TGTGCCAGCAGTTTTTCAGGGGAGGGAACTGAAGCTTTCTTT.

This chain uses TRBV6-6 with TRBJ1-3; 11 bases are shared with TRBD1. After removal of 8 bases from V and 1 base from J, the junction contained 4 bases not matched to a gene. From germline, CDR1 is MNHNY and CDR2 SVGAGI (reference sequence). CDR3 length: 15 amino acids. CDR3 DNA sequence: TGTGCCAGCCGGGACAGGGGGAAATCTGGAAACACCATATATTTT. Translating gives CASRDRGKSGNTIYF.

This clone appeared a few times. V gene TRBV19 combines with J gene TRBJ2-2; 15 bases match TRBD2. The CDR3 sequence is 18 residues long. The germline V gene encodes CDR1 LNHDA and CDR2 SQIVND (reference sequence). The trim removed 8 bases at V and 7 bases at J, leaving 14 bases unmatched. CDR3 nucleotides: TGTGCCAGTTTAGCTAACGGACTAGCGGGAGGGCCAGTCGGGGAGCTGTTTTTT. Residues: CASLANGLAGGPVGELFF.

This clone has only a few counts. In nucleotides, the CDR3 is TGTGCCAGCAGCGTTCCGGGACAATCCAATGAAGCTTTCTTT. It specifies CASSVPGQSNEAFF. J is TRBJ1-1 and V is TRBV5-4, with D maybe TRBD1 (6 bases). Trimming removed 4 bases at V and 7 bases at J, with 17 bases between. Germline V gene lookup returns CDR1 SGHNT and CDR2 YYREEE (reference sequence). CDR3 length: 14 residues.

The chain combines TRBV6-5 with TRBJ1-2, with TRBD1 as a possible D gene (5 bases). The CDR3 is made up of 15 amino acids. Germline CDR1 is MNHEY and CDR2 is SVGAGI. V was shortened by 5 bases and J by 4 bases, with 17 bases between the two germline ends. The CDR3 sequence is CASSIQGGAGYGYTF. The CDR3 DNA is TGTGCCAGCAGTATCCAGGGCGGGGCAGGCTATGGCTACACCTTC.

This rearrangement joins TRBV18 to TRBJ1-2; 7 nucleotides align to TRBD1. Germline CDR1 is KGHSH and CDR2 is LQKENI. The CDR3 totals 17 residues. V trimming: 4 bases; J trimming: 2 bases; junction bases outside the gene matches: 13. In nucleotides, the CDR3 is TGTGCCAGCTCACAACGACAGGGATTACTCGGCAACTATGGCTACACCTTC. Residues: CASSQRQGLLGNYGYTF.